These 29 T cell receptor beta chains came from one sample sequenced in a study of T cell responses to AZD1222 COVID-19 vaccine. Assay: immunoSEQ multiplex PCR; the TCRdb copy retains only in-frame clones and omits some. Among about 150,000 clones listed, 75% to 90% were seen once. The material sequenced was peripheral blood, taken on day 0 of MenACWY control vaccination. These receptors were taken from an adult in good health.

The sample holds a few counts of this clone. The chain has TRBV11-2 and TRBJ1-5; D is unresolved. With 0 bases removed from V and 9 bases from J, the gap between germline ends came to 9 bases. CDR3 length equals 13 residues. Germline-derived CDR1 and CDR2 are SGHAT and FQNNGV. The CDR3 spells CASSLESGGPQHF. As DNA, the CDR3 is TGTGCCAGCAGCTTAGAATCGGGCGGGCCCCAGCATTTT.

V usage is TRBV9 and J usage is TRBJ1-3; D ambiguous. The CDR3 extends over 16 amino acids. V lost 0 bases, J lost 0 bases, and 10 bases lay in between. The germline gives CDR1 SGDLS, CDR2 YYNGEE. The DNA of the CDR3 is TGTGCCAGCAGCGTAGAGGGTCGGCACTCTGGAAACACCATATATTTT. This codes for CASSVEGRHSGNTIYF.

The chain has TRBV5-8 and TRBJ2-3, with 8 positions matching TRBD1. CDR3 length equals 15 residues. Per the germline V gene, CDR1 is SGHTS and CDR2 is YDEGEE. Trimming took 4 bases from V and 2 from J; bases not matched to a gene: 6. This CDR3 reads CASSRGQGLTDTQYF. DNA for the CDR3: TGTGCCAGCAGCCGCGGACAGGGTCTCACAGATACGCAGTATTTT.

The genes are TRBV15 and TRBJ2-2, with 14 bases identical to TRBD2. After removal of 3 bases from V and 6 bases from J, the junction contained 0 bases not matched to a gene. Germline CDR1 is LNHNV and CDR2 is YYDKDF (reference sequence). This CDR3 has 15 amino acids. The CDR3 protein is CATSRTSGGAGELFF. CDR3 nucleotides: TGTGCCACCAGCAGGACTAGCGGGGGGGCCGGGGAGCTGTTTTTT.

The chain couples TRBV5-6 to TRBJ2-3; 8 bases align to TRBD2. Germline V gene sequence: CDR1 SGHDT, CDR2 YYEEEE. The length of the CDR3 is 19 residues. V dropped 1 base and J dropped 0; count of bases not matched to a gene: 13. This CDR3 reads CASSLLGAGALSSTDTQYF. The CDR3 region has the DNA TGTGCCAGCAGCTTGTTGGGAGCGGGGGCCCTCTCTAGCACAGATACGCAGTATTTT.

The chain is built from TRBV6-5 and TRBJ2-3; TRBD2 might be the D (6 bases). CDR3 length: 14 residues. With 6 bases removed from V and 2 bases from J, the gap between germline ends came to 12 bases. Germline V CDR1 and CDR2: MNHEY, SVGAGI. The CDR3 sequence is CASRRDFHTDTQYF. The CDR3 DNA follows: TGTGCCAGCAGACGGGACTTTCACACAGATACGCAGTATTTT.

This chain links TRBV5-1 with TRBJ1-3; D perhaps matches TRBD1 (5 bases). CDR3 length: 16 amino acids. Germline V lookup: CDR1 SGHRS, CDR2 YFSETQ. V lost 4 bases to trimming and J lost 2 bases, with 16 bases between them. CDR3 DNA: TGCGCCAGCAGCGGCTCTGGGGCATCTACTGGAAACACCATATATTTT. This translates into CASSGSGASTGNTIYF.

The rearrangement uses TRBV7-9 and TRBJ1-2; D is undetermined. The CDR3 loop spans 12 amino acids. In germline, CDR1 is SEHNR, CDR2 FQNEAQ (reference sequence). Trimming took off 8 bases at V and 4 bases at J, with 11 bases between the two ends. CDR3 DNA: TGTGCCAGCGGAACATTATCCTATGGCTACACCTTC. It is translated as CASGTLSYGYTF.

The chain employs TRBV11-2 and TRBJ1-2; no firm D call. V shed 4 bases and J shed 3 bases, with 6 bases lying between them. The CDR3 has 12 residues. Germline lookup yields CDR1 SGHAT and CDR2 FQNNGV. The CDR3 spells CASSSFDYGYTF. The CDR3 region has the DNA TGTGCCAGCAGCTCCTTTGACTATGGCTACACCTTC. Variable domain in full (rest from reference TRBV11-2 and TRBJ1-2): EAGVAQSPRYKIIEKRQSVAFWCNPISGHATLYWYQQILGQGPKLLIQFQNNGVVDDSQLPKDRFSAERLKGVDSTLKIQPAKLEDSAVYLCASSSFDYGYTFGSGTRLTVV.

The J gene is TRBJ1-4, the V gene TRBV7-9; TRBD1 is a possible D gene (5 bases). Germline-derived CDR1 and CDR2 are SEHNR and FQNEAQ (reference sequence). Trimming cost V 5 bases and J 9 bases, with 10 bases left between them. The CDR3 totals 12 residues. In nucleotides, the CDR3 is TGTGCCAGCAGCCCCGACAGTCAAAAACTGTTTTTT. As protein: CASSPDSQKLFF.

The chain joins TRBV5-6 to TRBJ2-3; 9 positions agree with TRBD1. The CDR3 has 14 residues. Germline CDR1 is SGHDT and CDR2 is YYEEEE. Trimming cost V 2 bases and J 4 bases; bases outside gene matches: 2. CDR3 amino acids: CASSFGTGPDTQYF. DNA of the CDR3: TGTGCCAGCAGCTTCGGGACAGGGCCAGATACGCAGTATTTT.

This sequence joins TRBV9 and TRBJ1-2; 10 bases fit TRBD1. From germline, CDR1 is SGDLS and CDR2 YYNGEE. V shed 1 base and J 1 base; nucleotides not matched to a gene: 10. The CDR3 runs to 18 residues. In DNA, the CDR3 is TGTGCCAGCAGCGTATCGGGGACAGGGGTTCAACTTAACTATGGCTACACCTTC. It specifies CASSVSGTGVQLNYGYTF.

The CDR3 coding sequence is TGTGCCAGCAGCCAAGATTTTTCAGATACGCAGTATTTT. Its translation is CASSQDFSDTQYF. V usage is TRBV4-2 and J usage is TRBJ2-3; D gene unclear. Germline lookup yields CDR1 LGHNA and CDR2 YNFKEQ. The CDR3 runs to 13 residues. With 0 bases removed from V and 4 bases from J, the gap between germline ends came to 5 bases.

This chain links TRBV7-9 with TRBJ2-5; weak D call: TRBD1 (5 bases). Germline values: CDR1 SEHNR, CDR2 FQNEAQ (reference sequence). The CDR3 contains 14 residues. Trimming left V 5 bases short and J 5 bases short, with 15 bases between. CDR3 sequence reads: CASSAGPGMETQYF. CDR3 coding DNA: TGTGCCAGCAGCGCAGGACCAGGGATGGAGACCCAGTACTTC.

V gene TRBV6-5 combines with J gene TRBJ2-1; 8 bases map to TRBD1. Per the germline V gene, CDR1 is MNHEY and CDR2 is SVGAGI. J gave up 8 bases and V 6 bases, and 6 bases lay outside the gene matches. The CDR3 length is 13 residues. The CDR3 loop is CASRDRDAHEQFF. For the CDR3, the DNA is TGTGCCAGCAGGGACAGGGACGCCCATGAGCAGTTCTTC.

This chain uses TRBV28 with TRBJ2-5; 10 bases align to TRBD2. The CDR3 consists of 16 residues. From germline, CDR1 is MDHEN and CDR2 SYDVKM. With 6 bases clipped from V and 2 bases from J, the junction kept 9 bases outside the gene matches. In DNA form, the CDR3 reads TGTGCCAGCAGCTCAATAGCGGGGGGCCCTCAAGAGACCCAGTACTTC. This gives the protein CASSSIAGGPQETQYF. Complete variable domain (other parts from reference TRBV28 and TRBJ2-5): DVKVTQSSRYLVKRTGEKVFLECVQDMDHENMFWYRQDPGLGLRLIYFSYDVKMKEKGDIPEGYSVSREKKERFSLILESASTNQTSMYLCASSSIAGGPQETQYFGPGTRLLVL.

V is TRBV4-1 and J is TRBJ2-3; no firm D call. The V and J ends lost 5 bases and 6 bases respectively, with 12 bases between them. The germline CDR1 and CDR2 sequences are MGHRA and YSYEKL. The CDR3 consists of 13 residues. The CDR3 DNA sequence: TGCGCCAGCAGCTTCAGCGACTGGGATACGCAGTATTTT. It specifies CASSFSDWDTQYF.

The chain uses TRBV5-1 and TRBJ2-5; TRBD1 matches at 7 bases. Germline V CDR1 and CDR2: SGHRS, YFSETQ. V dropped 4 bases and J dropped 2; count of bases not matched to a gene: 5. The CDR3 consists of 14 residues. The CDR3 protein is CASSPQGQQETQYF. The CDR3 nucleotides read TGCGCCAGCAGCCCGCAGGGACAGCAAGAGACCCAGTACTTC.

V is TRBV6-5 and J is TRBJ2-1, with D hard to call. CDR1 and CDR2 from the germline V gene are MNHEY and SVGAGI. Between the trimmed V and J ends, which lost 0 bases and 1 base, there was a span of 7 bases. This CDR3 region has 15 residues. CDR3 DNA sequence: TGTGCCAGCAGTTACTCGAACGGGTCCTACAATGAGCAGTTCTTC. It translates to CASSYSNGSYNEQFF.

V is TRBV19 and J is TRBJ2-5; no definite D call. The germline V and J ends were trimmed by 3 bases and 1 base, with 9 bases remaining between them. This CDR3 comprises 14 residues. The germline V gene encodes CDR1 LNHDA and CDR2 SQIVND (reference sequence). CDR3 amino acids: CASSMGYSQETQYF. In DNA, the CDR3 is TGTGCCAGTAGTATGGGGTACAGCCAAGAGACCCAGTACTTC.

V is TRBV7-9 and J is TRBJ1-2; D remains ambiguous. CDR1 and CDR2 (germline): SEHNR, FQNEAQ (reference sequence). There are 13 residues in the CDR3. The V end lost 5 bases, the J end lost 2 bases, and 9 bases lay between the germline ends. The CDR3 DNA follows: TGTGCCAGCAGCAAGCAGACGAACTATGGCTACACCTTC. This gives the protein CASSKQTNYGYTF. The full variable domain, in which reference TRBV7-9 and TRBJ1-2 provide the parts outside the CDR3, is DTGVSQNPRHKITKRGQNVTFRCDPISEHNRLYWYRQTLGQGPEFLTYFQNEAQLEKSRLLSDRFSAERPKGSFSTLEIQRTEQGDSAMYLCASSKQTNYGYTFGSGTRLTVV.

The rearrangement joins TRBV6-1 to TRBJ2-5; D is possibly TRBD2 (5 bases). This CDR3 has 16 amino acids. Germline lookup yields CDR1 MNHNS and CDR2 SASEGT. V dropped 3 bases and J dropped 5 bases, with 19 bases sitting between them. CDR3 in amino acids: CASSDTGRISGETQYF. The DNA of the CDR3 is TGTGCCAGCAGTGACACGGGAAGGATTAGTGGGGAGACCCAGTACTTC.

The J gene is TRBJ1-2, the V gene TRBV27, with a weak D call TRBD1 (5 bases). CDR1 is MNHEY, CDR2 SMNVEV, per germline (reference sequence). Deletions cut 3 bases from V and 8 bases from J, with 13 bases between. The CDR3 is 13 amino acids. The CDR3 DNA is TGTGCCAGCAGTTTTAACAGACAGCAGGGCTACACCTTC. Residues: CASSFNRQQGYTF.

This sequence joins TRBV29-1 and TRBJ1-2; unclear D gene. The CDR3 is made up of 13 amino acids. V was clipped by 3 bases and J by 0 bases, with 8 bases between them. Per germline, CDR1 SQVTM and CDR2 ANQGSEA. The CDR3 sequence is CSVDASANYGYTF. Here the CDR3 DNA reads TGCAGCGTTGACGCGTCAGCTAACTATGGCTACACCTTC.

The J gene is TRBJ2-1, the V gene TRBV7-2; D might be TRBD1 or TRBD2, each matching 5 bases. The CDR3 is 16 residues long. Germline V gene sequence: CDR1 SGHTA, CDR2 FQGNSA. Trimming left V 1 base short and J 5 bases short, with 15 bases between. CDR3 in DNA: TGTGCCAGCAGCTTAGGGGGGACCCATGGCAACAATGAGCAGTTCTTC. Its translation is CASSLGGTHGNNEQFF.

The V gene is TRBV7-9, the J gene TRBJ1-1; D is perhaps TRBD1 (6 bases). Germline lookup yields CDR1 SEHNR and CDR2 FQNEAQ (reference sequence). Trimming removed 5 bases from V and 1 base from J, with 11 bases in between. This CDR3 is 14 amino acids long. The CDR3 nucleotides are TGTGCCAGCAGCGCCGACAGGAAGAACACTGAAGCTTTCTTT. It codes for CASSADRKNTEAFF.

The rearrangement joins TRBV18 to TRBJ1-2, with no clear D. The CDR3 runs 15 residues. Germline V CDR1 and CDR2: KGHSH, LQKENI. Trimming stripped 3 bases from V and 4 bases from J, with 15 bases between. For the CDR3, the DNA is TGTGCCAGCTCACCGTCAGGAATCGTGTCCTATGGCTACACCTTC. Encoded protein: CASSPSGIVSYGYTF.

The V gene is TRBV6-5, the J gene TRBJ1-3; the match to TRBD1 covers 8 bases. Germline CDR1 and CDR2: MNHEY and SVGAGI. Germline trimming cut 5 bases from V and 0 bases from J; bases unmatched to any gene: 3. The CDR3 runs to 15 residues. The CDR3 bases are TGTGCCAGCAGTCGACAGGGGCACTCTGGAAACACCATATATTTT. Translating gives CASSRQGHSGNTIYF.

This sequence joins TRBV29-1 and TRBJ2-5; 7 bases fit TRBD2. The ends lost 7 bases at V and 5 bases at J; junction bases unmatched: 7. CDR1 is SQVTM, CDR2 ANQGSEA, per germline. The CDR3 loop spans 12 amino acids. CDR3 DNA: TGCAGCGCCGGGGAGGGGTACGAGACCCAGTACTTC. Protein: CSAGEGYETQYF.